This T cell receptor beta chain was observed in a study of T-cell memory formation after mild COVID-19. Study summary: TCR clusters were mostly confined to one donor each. Overall study results and limits: Some clones that responded turned up in pre-infection memory, which suggests that cross-reactive memory joined in. Those CD4+ clones that contracted were mainly in CM and EM (CD8+ ones in EMRA).

Constant-segment-primed 5'RACE gave TCR alpha and TCR beta cDNA libraries with sample barcodes and UMIs. TCRdb recomputed calls from the 5' RACE reads with MiXCR, one row per CDR3 protein. The sample gives just under 550,000 distinct CDR3 sequences, about a fifth of which show up once; 12% is in the top ten. A note on this clonotype: Its antigen is still unknown.

What was sequenced was PBMCs or a T cell subset sorted from them (not recorded which). The TCR comes from an adult woman who had mild COVID-19 (a few samples of this study predate the infection). Cell type and time point are not known.

The CDR3 coding sequence is TGCAGCGCCTGGAAAGCGGGAGGGACCGGGGAGCTGTTTTTT. Its translation: CSAWKAGGTGELFF. The chain recombines TRBV29-1 with TRBJ2-2; 10 positions agree with TRBD2. Trimming cost V 7 bases and J 5 bases; bases outside gene matches: 7. CDR1 and CDR2 (germline): SQVTM, ANQGSEA. The CDR3 covers 14 residues.